The following is a TCR beta chain sequence with its context. The protocol was immunoSEQ multiplex PCR, while the TCRdb copy is restricted to in-frame clones and leaves out a portion. The sample includes about 220,000 clones, more than 70% of them seen just once. This record belongs to a study of blood T cell repertoires in COVID-19. CDR1 SGHAT and CDR2 FQNNGV come from the germline V gene. V was cut by 5 bases and J by 7 bases, with 17 bases left in between. The CDR3 is 14 residues long. The source of this sequence is a woman older than 75 with acute or convalescent COVID-19. The chain employs TRBV11-2 and TRBJ1-2; no reliable D call. Sample: peripheral blood. CDR3 protein: CASSPEMGGSGYTF. CDR3 sequence (DNA): TGTGCCAGCAGCCCGGAGATGGGAGGTAGTGGCTACACCTTC. Using reference TRBV11-2 and TRBJ1-2 for the parts outside the CDR3, the full variable domain is EAGVAQSPRYKIIEKRQSVAFWCNPISGHATLYWYQQILGQGPKLLIQFQNNGVVDDSQLPKDRFSAERLKGVDSTLKIQPAKLEDSAVYLCASSPEMGGSGYTFGSGTRLTVV.